Ten or more counts support the clone carrying this T cell receptor (beta chain). What it binds is not known. This record comes from a study of T-cell memory formation after mild COVID-19. Study-level results: Second-wave clones with a day 37 peak had unconfirmed SARS-CoV-2 specificity. Balance between CD4 and CD8 was seen in clones contracting day 15 to 85, and a CD4+ lean was seen in later expanders. Contracting CD4+ clones were located mainly in CM and EM, and CD8+ clones in EMRA. Pre-infection memory showed some responding clones, and this suggested that cross-reactive memory joined.

TCRdb called the 5' RACE reads again in MiXCR, with one record for every CDR3 protein. This sample has around 430,000 distinct CDR3 sequences; about a sixth occur once, and the top ten carry 20% to 25%. Germline loops: CDR1 SGHTA, CDR2 FQGTGA. The CDR3 runs to 18 residues. V lost 2 bases, J lost 3 bases, and 8 bases stayed unmatched. V usage is TRBV7-3 and J usage is TRBJ2-1, with 12 bases fitting TRBD2. This receptor was obtained from a man aged 18 to 30 who had mild COVID-19 (a few samples of this study predate the infection). Cell type and time point are not known. Sequencing was carried out using PBMCs or a T cell subset sorted from them (not recorded which). The CDR3, as DNA: TGTGCCAGCAGCTTAGTGCTAGCGGGGGGGCCCGGCTACAATGAGCAGTTCTTC. It yields the protein CASSLVLAGGPGYNEQFF. Using reference TRBV7-3 and TRBJ2-1 for the parts outside the CDR3, the full variable domain is GAGVSQTPSNKVTEKGKYVELRCDPISGHTALYWYRQSLGQGPEFLIYFQGTGAADDSGLPNDRFFAVRPEGSVSTLKIQRTERGDSAVYLCASSLVLAGGPGYNEQFFGPGTRLTVL.